These 27 T cell receptor beta chains were sequenced from one sample in a study of early T cells in non-severe SARS-CoV-2 infection. TCRdb re-derived calls from the 5' RACE reads in MiXCR, one entry per CDR3 protein. The data hold 35,000 to 45,000 distinct CDR3 sequences, with roughly 6.2% observed a single time. The sample taken for sequencing was whole blood. The receptors come from an adult who was a healthcare worker with PCR-confirmed SARS-CoV-2 infection or an uninfected control (not recorded which).

The rearrangement uses TRBV5-6 and TRBJ2-2, with 9 positions matching TRBD1. V was pared by 3 bases and J by 2 bases, with 2 bases of the junction left unmatched. CDR1 and CDR2 (germline): SGHDT, YYEEEE. CDR3 size: 15 residues. CDR3 bases: TGTGCCAGCAGCTGGGACAGGGTTAACACCGGGGAGCTGTTTTTT. This codes for CASSWDRVNTGELFF.

The table lists this clonotype with many counts. The rearrangement joins TRBV5-1 to TRBJ2-4; 9 bases line up with TRBD2. The CDR3 is 17 residues long. With 5 bases clipped from V and 8 bases from J, the junction kept 17 bases outside the gene matches. The germline gives CDR1 SGHRS, CDR2 YFSETQ. The CDR3 DNA reads as TGCGCCAGCAGGCCCGGGGTAGCGGGGGACCTGGTGGACATTCAGTACTTC. Translation: CASRPGVAGDLVDIQYF.

This clonotype showed up many times. The chain couples TRBV12-3 or TRBV12-4 to TRBJ2-7; 8 positions agree with TRBD1. There are 17 residues in the CDR3. V trimming: 6 bases; J trimming: 0 bases; junction bases outside the gene matches: 13. CDR3 in DNA: TGTGCCAGCAGAACCGGCCGGGTCGGACAGGGCTCCTACGAGCAGTACTTC. Translated: CASRTGRVGQGSYEQYF.

The V and J genes are TRBV14 and TRBJ2-7; TRBD1 matches 9 bases. V dropped 5 bases and J dropped 6; count of bases not matched to a gene: 8. The length of the CDR3 is 14 residues. Germline V CDR1 and CDR2: SGHDN, FVKESK. CDR3 coding DNA: TGTGCCAGCAGCTTAGAAGGGACAGGGAGCGAGCAGTACTTC. The encoded protein is CASSLEGTGSEQYF.

This clonotype was counted a few times. The gene calls are TRBV6-2 or TRBV6-3 and TRBJ2-2; weak D call: TRBD2 (6 bases). V was shortened by 3 bases and J by 6 bases, with 17 bases between the two germline ends. There are 16 residues in the CDR3. The V gene's germline CDR1 is MNHEY and CDR2 SVGEGT. CDR3 amino acids: CASSYTPRGSSGELFF. Written as DNA, the CDR3 is TGTGCCAGCAGTTATACCCCCCGGGGGAGCTCCGGGGAGCTGTTTTTT.

This clonotype was recorded a few times. The genes are TRBV30 and TRBJ2-1; D is tentatively TRBD1 or TRBD2 (7 bases each). Deletions cut 0 bases from V and 5 bases from J, with 26 bases between. This CDR3 is 19 amino acids long. Germline V gene lookup returns CDR1 GTSNPN and CDR2 SVGIG (reference sequence). The CDR3 sequence: CAWSVPPRLTGRVNNEQFF. CDR3 coding DNA: TGTGCCTGGAGTGTACCCCCCCGCCTGACAGGGAGGGTTAACAATGAGCAGTTCTTC.

The genes are TRBV20-1 and TRBJ2-5; D perhaps matches TRBD2 (6 bases). CDR3 length equals 13 residues. CDR1 DFQATT and CDR2 SNEGSKA come from the germline V gene (reference sequence). V gave up 0 bases and J gave up 5 bases, with 10 bases separating them. The chain's CDR3 is CSARDGLTETQYF. CDR3 DNA: TGCAGTGCTAGAGACGGACTAACGGAGACCCAGTACTTC.

The chain recombines TRBV12-3 or TRBV12-4 with TRBJ2-2; D may be TRBD1 (6 bases). This CDR3 spans 14 amino acids. The ends were cut back, 4 bases at V and 6 bases at J, with 12 bases in the middle. CDR3 amino acids: CASSYAQGAGELFF. CDR3 coding DNA: TGTGCCAGCAGTTACGCACAGGGAGCCGGGGAGCTGTTTTTT.

This chain joins TRBV4-3 and TRBJ2-3, with D possibly matching TRBD1 (5 bases). The ends were cut back, 3 bases at V and 0 bases at J, with 13 bases in the middle. From germline, CDR1 is LGHNA and CDR2 YSLEER. The CDR3 is 16 residues long. CDR3 bases: TGCGCCAGCAGCCACGGACAAAAGACTAGCACAGATACGCAGTATTTT. Its protein product is CASSHGQKTSTDTQYF.

This clonotype was observed many times. The chain uses TRBV20-1 and TRBJ2-7; D may be TRBD2 (6 bases). V lost 3 bases and J lost 7, with 19 bases in between. The germline V gene encodes CDR1 DFQATT and CDR2 SNEGSKA (reference sequence). There are 14 residues in the CDR3. CDR3 sequence: CSARIRLEAYEQYF. The CDR3 coding sequence is TGCAGTGCTAGGATCAGACTAGAAGCTTATGAGCAGTACTTC.

This clonotype was detected many times. V and J are TRBV7-6 and TRBJ2-5; D ambiguous. Germline V gives CDR1 SGHVS, CDR2 FNYEAQ. V dropped 5 bases and J dropped 2 bases, with 3 bases sitting between them. The CDR3 is made up of 11 amino acids. CDR3 DNA: TGTGCCAGCAGCGCTCAAGAGACCCAGTACTTC. Protein sequence: CASSAQETQYF.

This clonotype has a handful of counts. The V and J genes are TRBV7-8 and TRBJ1-5; 7 bases map to TRBD1. Looked up from germline, CDR1 is SGHVS and CDR2 is FQNEAQ. The CDR3 totals 16 residues. Germline trimming cut 1 base from V and 3 bases from J; bases unmatched to any gene: 6. The CDR3 DNA follows: TGTGCCAGCAGCTTAGTAGGGGGACAGAACAATCAGCCCCAGCATTTT. The encoded protein is CASSLVGGQNNQPQHF.

This clonotype was counted at least ten times. The chain carries TRBV6-2 or TRBV6-3 and TRBJ2-2, with 7 bases fitting TRBD1. The CDR3 runs 15 residues. V lost 0 bases, J lost 4 bases, and 2 bases stayed unmatched. Germline-derived CDR1 and CDR2 are MNHEY and SVGEGT. The CDR3 DNA sequence: TGTGCCAGCAGTTACTCGGGACAGACCACCGGGGAGCTGTTTTTT. This sequence encodes CASSYSGQTTGELFF.

This clonotype was observed a handful of times. This chain joins TRBV18 and TRBJ2-7; D not certain. The CDR3 contains 14 residues. Germline V gene lookup returns CDR1 KGHSH and CDR2 LQKENI. The V end lost 4 bases, the J end lost 3 bases, and 13 bases lay between the germline ends. The CDR3 DNA is TGTGCCAGCTCACTCACGACGGGCGACTACGAGCAGTACTTC. This codes for CASSLTTGDYEQYF.

This clonotype was counted many times. V is TRBV20-1 and J is TRBJ2-3, with 10 bases fitting TRBD2. Germline V gene lookup returns CDR1 DFQATT and CDR2 SNEGSKA (reference sequence). Germline trimming cut 3 bases from V and 2 bases from J; bases unmatched to any gene: 5. CDR3 length equals 15 residues. The CDR3 coding sequence is TGCAGTGCTAGTGGGCTAGCGGGAGCCACAGATACGCAGTATTTT. This translates into CSASGLAGATDTQYF.

This chain joins TRBV18 and TRBJ2-7; D remains unclear. V lost 0 bases to trimming and J lost 0 bases, with 6 bases between them. This CDR3 is built from 14 residues. CDR1 and CDR2 from the germline V gene are KGHSH and LQKENI. CDR3 sequence (DNA): TGTGCCAGCTCACCACCCATGAACTCCTACGAGCAGTACTTC. Residues: CASSPPMNSYEQYF.

This clonotype was found a few times. This chain joins TRBV5-6 and TRBJ1-6, with 8 bases aligning to TRBD1. The germline V gene encodes CDR1 SGHDT and CDR2 YYEEEE. The CDR3 loop spans 15 amino acids. V lost 2 bases to trimming and J lost 10 bases; unmatched junction nucleotides: 8. CDR3 nucleotide sequence: TGTGCCAGCAGCTTACAGACAGGGGTTAGATCACCCCTCCACTTT. The encoded protein is CASSLQTGVRSPLHF.

J is TRBJ1-2 and V is TRBV7-2; TRBD1 matches 8 bases. Looked up from germline, CDR1 is SGHTA and CDR2 is FQGNSA. The CDR3 has 14 amino acids. After removal of 4 bases from V and 6 bases from J, the junction contained 7 bases not matched to a gene. The CDR3 bases are TGTGCCAGCAGCTCCCGAGGACAGGGTAATGGCTACACCTTC. Its protein is CASSSRGQGNGYTF.

This clonotype was counted only a few times. V usage is TRBV7-9 and J usage is TRBJ2-3; TRBD1 agrees at 8 bases. The CDR3 runs 15 residues. With V trimmed by 0 bases and J by 3 bases, 2 bases remained unmatched. Germline values: CDR1 SEHNR, CDR2 FQNEAQ (reference sequence). For the CDR3, the DNA is TGTGCCAGCAGCTTAGCGGACAGGGCTACAGATACGCAGTATTTT. Its protein product is CASSLADRATDTQYF. The variable domain in full, completed from reference TRBV7-9 and TRBJ2-3, reads DTGVSQNPRHKITKRGQNVTFRCDPISEHNRLYWYRQTLGQGPEFLTYFQNEAQLEKSRLLSDRFSAERPKGSFSTLEIQRTEQGDSAMYLCASSLADRATDTQYFGPGTRLTVL.

This clonotype was detected ten times or more. V is TRBV6-6 and J is TRBJ2-7; tentative D call: TRBD1 (6 bases). V was cut by 2 bases and J by 0 bases, with 17 bases left in between. The CDR3 has 17 residues. Germline V gene sequence: CDR1 MNHNY, CDR2 SVGAGI (reference sequence). The CDR3 coding sequence is TGTGCCAGCAGTTACGGGCAGGGCCTAGGGGGCTCCTACGAGCAGTACTTC. Protein product: CASSYGQGLGGSYEQYF.

This clonotype occurred a few times. The genes are TRBV20-1 and TRBJ2-5; 7 nucleotides align to TRBD2. J lost 10 bases, V lost 4 bases, and 6 bases had no gene match. The CDR3 has 11 amino acids. CDR1 and CDR2 from the germline V gene are DFQATT and SNEGSKA (reference sequence). The CDR3: CSAKPGTIQYF. The CDR3 DNA sequence: TGCAGTGCTAAACCAGGGACTATCCAGTACTTC.

This clonotype was seen repeatedly, ten times or more. This rearrangement joins TRBV2 to TRBJ2-1; D is unresolved. CDR1 is SNHLY, CDR2 FYNNEI, per germline. The CDR3 totals 11 residues. Trimming removed 4 bases from V and 6 bases from J, with 4 bases in between. CDR3 residues: CASSALNEQFF. In nucleotides, the CDR3 is TGTGCCAGCAGTGCCCTCAATGAGCAGTTCTTC.

This chain connects TRBV6-5 to TRBJ1-1; D is undetermined. Germline lookup yields CDR1 MNHEY and CDR2 SVGAGI. The CDR3 covers 13 residues. Trimming cost V 5 bases and J 6 bases, with 13 bases left between them. The CDR3 DNA reads as TGTGCCAGCAGTGACCCTCCCGGGGCTGAAGCTTTCTTT. Translating it yields CASSDPPGAEAFF.

At least ten counts were recorded for this clonotype. The chain uses TRBV14 and TRBJ2-7, with 7 bases lining up with TRBD1. Germline CDR1 SGHDN, CDR2 FVKESK. J was trimmed by 6 bases and V by 4 bases; bases with no gene match: 9. The CDR3 covers 14 residues. The CDR3: CASSRQGFKVEQYF. Written as DNA, the CDR3 is TGTGCCAGCAGCCGACAGGGCTTCAAGGTCGAGCAGTACTTC.

This clonotype has just a few counts. An end of the junction differs from the germline gene, which may be a read error. CDR3 in DNA: TGTGTCAGCACCACCGGGACTAACGTGGCGCAGTTCTTC. This sequence encodes CVSTTGTNVAQFF. The chain uses TRBV28 and TRBJ2-1, with 7 bases that match TRBD2. CDR1 is MDHEN, CDR2 SYDVKM, per germline. This CDR3 has 13 residues.

Many counts were recorded for this clonotype. V and J are TRBV20-1 and TRBJ2-1, with D possibly matching TRBD1 (5 bases). Trimming removed 3 bases at V and 8 bases at J, with 17 bases between. The length of the CDR3 is 14 residues. The V gene's germline CDR1 is DFQATT and CDR2 SNEGSKA (reference sequence). The CDR3 is CSASPGNFGDEQFF. DNA of the CDR3: TGCAGTGCTAGCCCAGGGAATTTTGGGGATGAGCAGTTCTTC.

This clonotype has at least ten counts. The genes are TRBV5-1 and TRBJ2-2; D perhaps matches TRBD2 (6 bases). V lost 0 bases to trimming and J lost 3 bases, with 27 bases between them. CDR3 length equals 21 residues. From germline, CDR1 is SGHRS and CDR2 YFSETQ. The CDR3 reads CASSLAYSRDSDRGYTGELFF. The CDR3, as DNA: TGCGCCAGCAGCTTGGCCTACTCCCGGGACTCGGACCGGGGATACACCGGGGAGCTGTTTTTT. The full variable domain, its missing parts supplied by reference TRBV5-1 and TRBJ2-2, is KAGVTQTPRYLIKTRGQQVTLSCSPISGHRSVSWYQQTPGQGLQFLFEYFSETQRNKGNFPGRFSGRQFSNSRSEMNVSTLELGDSALYLCASSLAYSRDSDRGYTGELFFGEGSRLTVL.